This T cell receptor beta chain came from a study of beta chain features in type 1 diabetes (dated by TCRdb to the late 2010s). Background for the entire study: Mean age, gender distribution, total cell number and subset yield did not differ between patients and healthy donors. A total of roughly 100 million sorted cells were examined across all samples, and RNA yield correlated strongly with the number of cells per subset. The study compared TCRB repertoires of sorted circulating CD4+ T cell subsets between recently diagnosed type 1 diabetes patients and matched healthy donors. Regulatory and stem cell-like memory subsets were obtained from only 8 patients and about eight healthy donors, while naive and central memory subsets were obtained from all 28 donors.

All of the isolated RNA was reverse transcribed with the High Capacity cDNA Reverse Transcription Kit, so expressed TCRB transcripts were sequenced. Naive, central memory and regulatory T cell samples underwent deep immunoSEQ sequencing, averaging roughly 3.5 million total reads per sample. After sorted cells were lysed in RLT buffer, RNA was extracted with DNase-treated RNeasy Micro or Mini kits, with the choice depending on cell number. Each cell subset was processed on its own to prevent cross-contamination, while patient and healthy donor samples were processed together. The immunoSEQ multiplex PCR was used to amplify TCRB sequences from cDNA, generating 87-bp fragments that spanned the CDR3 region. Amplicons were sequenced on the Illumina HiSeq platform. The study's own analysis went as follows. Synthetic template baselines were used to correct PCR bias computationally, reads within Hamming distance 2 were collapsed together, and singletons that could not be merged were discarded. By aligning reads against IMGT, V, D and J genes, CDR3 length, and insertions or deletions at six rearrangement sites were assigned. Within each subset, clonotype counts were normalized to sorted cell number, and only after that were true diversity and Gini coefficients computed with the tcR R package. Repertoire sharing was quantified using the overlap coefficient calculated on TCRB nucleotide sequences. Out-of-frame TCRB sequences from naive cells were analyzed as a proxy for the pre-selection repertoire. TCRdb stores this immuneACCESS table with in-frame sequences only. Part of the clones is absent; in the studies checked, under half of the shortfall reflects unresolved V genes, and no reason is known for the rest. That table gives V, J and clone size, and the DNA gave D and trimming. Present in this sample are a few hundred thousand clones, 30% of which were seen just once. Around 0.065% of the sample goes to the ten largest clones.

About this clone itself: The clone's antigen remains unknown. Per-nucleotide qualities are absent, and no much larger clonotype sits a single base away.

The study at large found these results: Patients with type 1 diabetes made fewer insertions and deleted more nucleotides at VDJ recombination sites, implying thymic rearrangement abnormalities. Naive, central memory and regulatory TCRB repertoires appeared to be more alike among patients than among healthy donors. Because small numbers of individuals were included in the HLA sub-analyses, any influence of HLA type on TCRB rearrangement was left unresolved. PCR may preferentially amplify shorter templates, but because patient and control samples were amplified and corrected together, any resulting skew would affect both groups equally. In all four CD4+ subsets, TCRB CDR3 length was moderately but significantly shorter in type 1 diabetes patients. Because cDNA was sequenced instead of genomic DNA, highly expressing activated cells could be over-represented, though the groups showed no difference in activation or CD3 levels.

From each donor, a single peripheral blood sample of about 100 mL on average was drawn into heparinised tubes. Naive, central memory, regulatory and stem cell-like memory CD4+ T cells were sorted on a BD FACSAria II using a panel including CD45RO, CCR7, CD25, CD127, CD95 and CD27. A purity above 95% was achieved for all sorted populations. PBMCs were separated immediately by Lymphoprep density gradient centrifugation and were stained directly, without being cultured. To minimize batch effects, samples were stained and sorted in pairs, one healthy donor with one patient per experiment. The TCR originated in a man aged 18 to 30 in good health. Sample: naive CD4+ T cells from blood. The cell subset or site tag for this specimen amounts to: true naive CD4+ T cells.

The DNA sequence follows: TGTGCCAGCAGCCCTAGACAGCTTACAGATACGCAGTATTTT. The resulting protein is CASSPRQLTDTQYF. This chain joins TRBV4-2 to TRBJ2-3; perhaps TRBD1 is the D gene, with 5 bases matching. As encoded in the germline V gene, CDR1 is LGHNA while CDR2 is YNFKEQ. V is pared back by 4 bases and J by 3 bases, with 11 bases lying between the germline termini. From its cysteine to its phenylalanine, the CDR3 spans 14 amino acids. The sequence is cut down to CDR3 DNA, 42 bases in frame from base 1.